These T cell receptor beta chains were read from a single sample in a study of T cell repertoires in aging, cancer and after chemotherapy. A single record per CDR3 protein comes from TCRdb applying MiXCR to the multiplex PCR reads. The table lists more than 9,500 distinct CDR3 sequences, approximately 31% of them singletons. Sequencing was done on a sample of blood. The receptors stem from a human donor in good health. The donor label of this sample is uncertain. Both conserved end residues are part of each CDR3. The D gene is left open where the match is weak. A row's size may be missing; if present it is once, few, many or a size class.

TRBJ2-1,TRBV20-1,NA,TRBD2,TGCAGTGCTAGGATCGGGGGGGACCCGGGTGGGCAGTTCTTC,CSARIGGDPGGQFF
TRBJ1-2,TRBV19,few,TRBD1,TGTGCCAGTAGTCCTACCCGATCAGGGGGCTCTGGCTACACCTTC,CASSPTRSGGSGYTF
TRBJ1-3,TRBV5-5,few,NA,TGTGCCAGCAGCTTGGATAGAACCGTCTCTGGAAACACCATATATTTT,CASSLDRTVSGNTIYF
TRBJ1-2,TRBV27,NA,NA,TGTGCCAGCAGTTCCGGCAGATATGGCTACACCTTC,CASSSGRYGYTF
TRBJ1-2,TRBV6-1,NA,NA,TGTGCCAGCAGTGTCGACCGGGGAACCAACTATGGCTACACCTTC,CASSVDRGTNYGYTF
TRBJ2-1,TRBV12-3/TRBV12-4,few,NA,TGTGCCAGCAGTTTCCTTTCCTACAATGAGCAGTTCTTC,CASSFLSYNEQFF
TRBJ2-1,TRBV7-2,few,NA,TGTGCCAGCAGCAGCACAGGGTCGGGCTACAATGAGCAGTTCTTC,CASSSTGSGYNEQFF
TRBJ1-6,TRBV6-1,NA,NA,TGTGCCAGCAGTGAGTTGAGGGTACGATCACCCCTCCACTTT,CASSELRVRSPLHF
TRBJ1-6,TRBV19,few,NA,TGTGCCAGTAGTATAGACAGGCAGAATAATTCACCCCTCCACTTT,CASSIDRQNNSPLHF
TRBJ1-1,TRBV29-1,NA,NA,TGCAGCGCAAAGAAAATCATGAACACTAAAGCTTTCTTT,CSAKKIMNTKAFF
TRBJ1-6,TRBV12-3/TRBV12-4,NA,NA,TGTGCCAGCAGTTTGGGCCAGGGAGGTTCACCCCTCCACTTT,CASSLGQGGSPLHF
TRBJ1-5,TRBV7-9,NA,TRBD1,TGTGCCAGCAGCTACCATACACAGGGGGCTGTGGGGAGGCAGCCCCAGCATTTT,CASSYHTQGAVGRQPQHF
TRBJ2-2,TRBV5-4,NA,NA,TGCGCCAGCAGCTTCACCGGGGAGCTGTTTTTT,CASSFTGELFF
TRBJ2-1,TRBV12-3/TRBV12-4,few,NA,TGTGCCAGCAGTTCCGTGCTCTGGGAGCAGTTCTTC,CASSSVLWEQFF
TRBJ2-5,TRBV20-1,NA,NA,TGCAGTGCTAAGGGGGCCGCCCAGCGGGGCAAACAAGAGACCCAGTACTTC,CSAKGAAQRGKQETQYF
TRBJ2-5,TRBV5-5,few,NA,TGTGCCAGCAGCTTCGATACGTACCAAGAGACCCAGTACTTC,CASSFDTYQETQYF
TRBJ2-1,TRBV27,few,NA,TGTGCCAGCAGTCCGGGGACCAATGAGCAGTTCTTC,CASSPGTNEQFF
TRBJ1-5,TRBV6-1,NA,NA,TGTGCCAGCAGCGCCGGGACGGATAGCAATCAGCCCCAGCATTTT,CASSAGTDSNQPQHF
TRBJ1-5,TRBV2,NA,NA,TGTGCCAGCAGAGGCTCAGTCAAAGGCCATAGCAATCAGCCCCAGCATTTT,CASRGSVKGHSNQPQHF
TRBJ2-3,TRBV5-4,NA,TRBD2,TGTGCCAGCAGCTTGTTGGGCGGGGGGCACACAGATACGCAGTATTTT,CASSLLGGGHTDTQYF
TRBJ2-7,TRBV10-3,few,NA,TGTGCCATCAGTGGCGGCAGCTACGAGCAGTACTTC,CAISGGSYEQYF
TRBJ1-2,TRBV5-1,few,TRBD1,TGCGCCAGCAGCGACCCTAGACAGGGCCTTAACTATGGCTACACCTTC,CASSDPRQGLNYGYTF
TRBJ2-3,TRBV7-2,few,NA,TGTGCCAGCAGCACCCTGGATACGCAGTATTTT,CASSTLDTQYF
TRBJ1-1,TRBV7-9,NA,NA,TGTGCCAGCAGCCCGTCGGGGAGGGGATACACTGAAGCTTTCTTT,CASSPSGRGYTEAFF
TRBJ1-1,TRBV10-3,few,NA,TGTGCCATCAGTGGGGACAACACTGAAGCTTTCTTT,CAISGDNTEAFF
TRBJ2-3,TRBV12-3/TRBV12-4,NA,TRBD2,TGTGCCAGCAGAGCCAGTAGCGGGAGCACAGATACGCAGTATTTT,CASRASSGSTDTQYF
TRBJ1-1,TRBV12-3/TRBV12-4,NA,NA,TGTGCCAGCAGTAACCCGAACACTGAAGCTTTCTTT,CASSNPNTEAFF
TRBJ1-5,TRBV18,NA,NA,TGTGCCAGCTCACCCCAGGGAAGCGGCAATCAGCCCCAGCATTTT,CASSPQGSGNQPQHF
TRBJ1-4,TRBV6-1,NA,TRBD1,TGTGCCAGCCGGGGGACAGCTAATGAAAAACTGTTTTTT,CASRGTANEKLFF
TRBJ2-2,TRBV6-5,NA,TRBD1,TGTGCCAGCAGTACTGACAGGGACACCGGGGAGCTGTTTTTT,CASSTDRDTGELFF
TRBJ1-2,TRBV18,NA,NA,TGTGCCAGCTCAAAGGGCAGCCAGAGGGGCTATGGCTACACCTTC,CASSKGSQRGYGYTF
TRBJ2-1,TRBV12-3/TRBV12-4,few,TRBD2,TGTGCCAGCACTAGAGCGGGGGGCCCGAAGTTCTTC,CASTRAGGPKFF
TRBJ2-5,TRBV7-9,NA,NA,TGTGCCAGCAGCGCAGACTTGTTTCAAGAGACCCAGTACTTC,CASSADLFQETQYF
TRBJ2-3,TRBV13,few,NA,TGTGCCAGCAGCCCCCTCGCTAGTCGCACAGATACGCAGTATTTT,CASSPLASRTDTQYF
TRBJ1-1,TRBV6-1,NA,NA,TGTGCCGCGGGGCGGCAGGGAGGGGCTTTCTTT,CAAGRQGGAFF
TRBJ1-4,TRBV19,few,NA,TGTGCCACCACAGACAGGAATGAAAAACTGTTTTTT,CATTDRNEKLFF
TRBJ2-7,TRBV7-9,once,TRBD1,TGTGCCAGCAGCCCCCGGACAGGTCCCTACGAGCAGTACTTC,CASSPRTGPYEQYF
TRBJ2-5,TRBV5-4,few,TRBD1,TGTGCCAGCAGCCACCGGGACAGACAAGAGACCCAGTACTTC,CASSHRDRQETQYF
TRBJ2-7,TRBV20-1,NA,TRBD1,TGCAGCGCTAGGTGGGACAGGGGGCTGTACGAGCAGTACTTC,CSARWDRGLYEQYF
TRBJ2-5,TRBV18,medium-sized,NA,TGTGCCAGCTCACGTGGACTTGGGGAGACCCAGTACTTC,CASSRGLGETQYF
TRBJ1-1,TRBV19,few,NA,TGTGCCAGTAGTTTCGCCAGTGAAGCTTTCTTT,CASSFASEAFF
TRBJ1-2,TRBV19,NA,TRBD1,TGTGCCAGTAGTAACCGACAGGGTTTAGATGGCTACACCTTC,CASSNRQGLDGYTF
TRBJ2-3,TRBV6-1,NA,TRBD2,TGTGCCAGCAGGACTAGCGCCGATACGCAGTATTTT,CASRTSADTQYF
TRBJ2-3,TRBV5-1,few,NA,TGCGCCAGCAGCTGGGACTTGGCAGATACGCAGTATTTT,CASSWDLADTQYF
TRBJ1-5,TRBV18,NA,NA,TGTGCCAGCTCACCAGACGGAGCGGAGGGGCTTCCCCAGCATTTT,CASSPDGAEGLPQHF
TRBJ2-2,TRBV6-5,medium-sized,TRBD2,TGTGCCAGCAGAGGACGATCAGCGGGGGGCGCCACCGGGGAGCTGTTTTTT,CASRGRSAGGATGELFF
TRBJ2-5,TRBV5-6,medium-sized,TRBD1,TGTGCCAGCAGCTTGACAGGGGGCGAGGAGACCCAGTACTTC,CASSLTGGEETQYF
TRBJ1-3,TRBV12-3/TRBV12-4,NA,NA,TGTGCCAGCAGTTTCAGGTGGCAGGGGCGAAACACCATATATTTT,CASSFRWQGRNTIYF
TRBJ2-5,TRBV7-6,few,TRBD2,TGTGCCAGCAGCTTAGCGGGAGCGGGGGAACAAGAGACCCAGTACTTC,CASSLAGAGEQETQYF
TRBJ2-7,TRBV5-5,few,NA,TGTGCCAGCAGGGGACCGAGGAACGAGCAGTACTTC,CASRGPRNEQYF
TRBJ1-2,TRBV6-5,few,TRBD1,TGTGCCAGCAGACGGAACAGGGGTGGTGGCTACACCTTC,CASRRNRGGGYTF
TRBJ2-5,TRBV4-1,NA,TRBD2,TGTGCCAGCAGCCAAGTGGACGGGGGGTTGGGGACCCAGTACTTC,CASSQVDGGLGTQYF
TRBJ2-1,TRBV13,NA,TRBD2,TGTGCCAGCAGCTTCTCTAGCGGGGGGACGAATGAGCAGTTCTTC,CASSFSSGGTNEQFF